This T cell receptor (beta chain) comes out of a study of low-dose radiotherapy and immunotherapy resistance in tumors. TRAV- and TRBV-specific primers primed first-strand cDNA, covering alpha and beta chains. TCRs underwent about 20 PCR cycles of amplification with a constant-region primer and V-primer adapter. One entry per CDR3 protein, called by TCRdb with MiXCR from the reads. The table shows about 39,000 distinct CDR3 sequences, with around a third occurring only once. In this sample, this clonotype turned up many times. CDR1 is SGHTA, CDR2 FQGTGA, per germline. The CDR3 consists of 15 residues. V was pared by 4 bases and J by 5 bases, with 6 bases of the junction left unmatched. The time point is: before trial treatment.

The source of this sequence is a male donor with gallbladder cancer. This chain connects TRBV7-3 to TRBJ2-3; 10 bases line up with TRBD2. The sample here was PBMCs, taken before treatment. The CDR3 coding sequence is TGTGCCAGCAGCTCGAGCGGGAGGGCCGAAGATACGCAGTATTTT. Protein sequence: CASSSSGRAEDTQYF.